These T cell receptor beta chains were read from a single sample in a study of blood T cell repertoires in COVID-19. Assay: immunoSEQ multiplex PCR; the TCRdb copy retains only in-frame clones and omits some. The profile covers tens of thousands of clones, with 65% to 85% appearing a single time and 18% taken by the ten largest. The sequenced sample consisted of peripheral blood. All receptors derive from a woman in her sixties with acute or convalescent COVID-19. Both conserved end residues are part of each CDR3. Each record gives: clone size, J gene, V gene, D gene, CDR3 protein, CDR3 DNA. A D gene is named only where the DNA matches it firmly. The size field is filled for only some rows; it gives once, few, many or a size class.

>.|TRBJ2-7|TRBV5-5|.
CASSWTVEQYF
TGTGCCAGCAGCTGGACAGTTGAGCAGTACTTC
>.|TRBJ2-3|TRBV6-4|.
CASSKTAFTDTQYF
TGTGCCAGCAGTAAGACAGCGTTCACAGATACGCAGTATTTT
>.|TRBJ1-1|TRBV2|.
CASSVRQWNTEAFF
TGTGCCAGCAGTGTCCGACAGTGGAACACTGAAGCTTTCTTT
>.|TRBJ1-1|TRBV7-9|.
CASSAHRDGGAFF
TGTGCCAGCAGCGCCCACAGGGATGGTGGAGCTTTCTTT
>.|TRBJ2-5|TRBV7-6|.
CASSLLASEETQYF
TGTGCCAGCAGCTTACTAGCGAGTGAGGAGACCCAGTACTTC
>.|TRBJ1-6|TRBV19|.
CASSHANNYNSPLHF
TGTGCCAGTAGTCATGCGAACAACTACAATTCACCCCTCCACTTT
>.|TRBJ2-1|TRBV28|TRBD1
CASSGTGLNNEQFF
TGTGCCAGCAGTGGGACAGGGTTAAACAATGAGCAGTTCTTC
>.|TRBJ1-3|TRBV6-5|.
CASSIGRSGNTIYF
TGTGCCAGCAGTATTGGCCGATCTGGAAACACCATATATTTT
>.|TRBJ1-1|TRBV28|TRBD1
CASSLPGQGAFF
TGTGCCAGCAGTTTGCCGGGACAGGGGGCTTTCTTT
>.|TRBJ1-5|TRBV19|.
CASSIWEDSNQPQHF
TGTGCCAGTAGTATCTGGGAGGATAGCAATCAGCCCCAGCATTTT
>.|TRBJ1-2|TRBV7-2|.
CASSLAMGLYGYTF
TGTGCCAGCAGCTTAGCAATGGGCCTCTATGGCTACACCTTC
>.|TRBJ1-1|TRBV7-2|.
CASSLFVYTENTEAFF
TGTGCCAGCAGCTTATTTGTGTATACAGAGAACACTGAAGCTTTCTTT
>.|TRBJ2-5|TRBV7-2|.
CASSLAGNQETQYF
TGTGCCAGCAGCTTAGCCGGGAACCAAGAGACCCAGTACTTC
>.|TRBJ1-2|TRBV7-9|.
CASSLDSYGYTF
TGTGCCAGCAGCTTAGATAGCTATGGCTACACCTTC
>few|TRBJ2-5|TRBV7-2|.
CASSTPSAGETQYF
TGTGCCAGCAGCACCCCTAGCGCCGGTGAGACCCAGTACTTC
>.|TRBJ2-1|TRBV5-6|TRBD1
CASSLVTGGINEQFF
TGTGCCAGCAGCTTGGTGACAGGGGGCATCAATGAGCAGTTCTTC
>.|TRBJ2-6|TRBV30|.
CAWSRRVPGANVLTF
TGTGCCTGGAGTCGGAGGGTCCCTGGGGCCAACGTCCTGACTTTC
>.|TRBJ2-1|TRBV19|TRBD1
CASSIGDRGQTNEQFF
TGTGCCAGTAGTATAGGAGACAGGGGGCAGACCAATGAGCAGTTCTTC
>.|TRBJ1-2|TRBV19|.
CASSISAGYTF
TGTGCCAGTAGTATCAGTGCTGGCTACACCTTC
>.|TRBJ1-2|TRBV19|TRBD1
CASRISGTGGSGYGYTF
TGTGCCAGTAGGATATCCGGGACAGGGGGCAGCGGGTATGGCTACACCTTC
>.|TRBJ1-2|TRBV19|.
CASTPGQLRSNYGYTF
TGTGCCAGTACCCCCGGACAGCTAAGAAGTAACTATGGCTACACCTTC
>.|TRBJ1-2|TRBV30|TRBD1
CAWSRQGPGGYTF
TGTGCCTGGAGTCGACAGGGGCCCGGTGGCTACACCTTC
>few|TRBJ2-5|TRBV5-6|.
CASSETAEAMRETQYF
TGTGCCAGCAGCGAAACGGCGGAGGCCATGCGCGAGACCCAGTACTTC
>.|TRBJ1-1|TRBV28|.
CASSLMRTEAFF
TGTGCCAGCAGTTTAATGAGAACTGAAGCTTTCTTT
>.|TRBJ2-3|TRBV7-9|TRBD2
CASTQRSGVADTQYF
TGTGCCAGCACCCAAAGGAGCGGGGTGGCAGATACGCAGTATTTT
>.|TRBJ2-7|TRBV11-2|.
CASSQTTLWGSGYEQYF
TGTGCCAGCAGCCAAACGACACTGTGGGGCTCTGGGTACGAGCAGTACTTC
>.|TRBJ1-2|TRBV18|TRBD1
CASSPTGGNYGYTF
TGTGCCAGCTCACCTACAGGGGGGAACTATGGCTACACCTTC
>few|TRBJ1-1|TRBV18|.
CASSLTRELGTEAFF
TGTGCCAGCTCACTAACCCGGGAACTGGGGACTGAAGCTTTCTTT
>few|TRBJ1-6|TRBV6-5|.
CASSPTERYSPLHF
TGTGCCAGCAGCCCGACAGAGAGATATTCACCCCTCCACTTT
>.|TRBJ1-2|TRBV19|TRBD1
CASIRTGTYGYTF
TGTGCCAGTATCAGGACAGGGACCTATGGCTACACCTTC
>.|TRBJ2-3|TRBV7-2|.
CASSFGGSTDTQYF
TGTGCCAGCAGCTTTGGCGGAAGCACAGATACGCAGTATTTT
>.|TRBJ1-1|TRBV5-1|.
CASSMDSSPGTEAFF
TGCGCCAGCAGCATGGACTCAAGCCCTGGCACTGAAGCTTTCTTT
>.|TRBJ1-2|TRBV5-1|.
CASSRDVGGGYTF
TGCGCCAGCAGCCGCGATGTGGGGGGTGGCTACACCTTC
>.|TRBJ1-5|TRBV5-1|TRBD1
CASSSGQDGQPQHF
TGCGCCAGCAGCTCGGGACAGGATGGTCAGCCCCAGCATTTT
>.|TRBJ1-2|TRBV10-2|.
CASRDRGRGESNYGYTF
TGCGCCAGCAGGGACCGCGGCAGGGGCGAATCTAACTATGGCTACACCTTC
>.|TRBJ2-1|TRBV19|TRBD1
CASSSRDRYNEQFF
TGTGCCAGTAGTAGCCGGGACAGATACAATGAGCAGTTCTTC
>.|TRBJ1-6|TRBV30|TRBD1
CAWSANRGGNSPLHF
TGTGCCTGGAGTGCGAACAGGGGGGGTAATTCACCCCTCCACTTT
>.|TRBJ2-5|TRBV7-2|.
CASSSGPPRYF
TGTGCCAGCAGCTCTGGCCCTCCCCGGTACTTC
>.|TRBJ2-5|TRBV3-1/TRBV3-2|TRBD2
CASSQGLAGAETQYF
TGTGCCAGCAGCCAAGGACTAGCGGGGGCTGAGACCCAGTACTTC
>medium-sized|TRBJ1-4|TRBV4-3|.
CASSHHPTGGDEKLFF
TGCGCCAGCAGCCATCATCCCACCGGCGGAGATGAAAAACTGTTTTTT
>.|TRBJ1-1|TRBV7-6|.
CASSPGWVTEAFF
TGTGCCAGCAGCCCAGGGTGGGTCACTGAAGCTTTCTTT
>once|TRBJ2-7|TRBV19|.
CATRGLAEPEQYF
TGTGCCACGAGAGGACTCGCGGAGCCCGAGCAGTACTTC
>.|TRBJ1-6|TRBV2|.
CAGGGDSPLHF
TGTGCGGGCGGAGGAGATTCACCCCTCCACTTT
>.|TRBJ2-5|TRBV7-6|.
CASSLVGRGRETQYF
TGTGCCAGCAGCTTAGTTGGCAGGGGAAGGGAGACCCAGTACTTC
>.|TRBJ2-3|TRBV19|TRBD1
CASSTHTGGEGTDTQYF
TGTGCCAGTAGTACGCACACAGGGGGCGAGGGCACAGATACGCAGTATTTT
>.|TRBJ1-6|TRBV5-6|.
CASSPAGGRVNSPLHF
TGTGCCAGCAGCCCGGCCGGGGGGCGCGTCAATTCACCCCTCCACTTT
>once|TRBJ2-5|TRBV11-2|.
CASSFYRGETQYF
TGTGCCAGCAGCTTCTATAGGGGGGAGACCCAGTACTTC
>.|TRBJ2-2|TRBV7-6|TRBD1
CASSLYYPGQRRYLNTGELFF
TGTGCCAGCAGCTTATATTACCCGGGACAGAGGCGATATCTGAACACCGGGGAGCTGTTTTTT
>.|TRBJ2-5|TRBV14|.
CASSPNQETQYF
TGTGCCAGCAGCCCAAACCAAGAGACCCAGTACTTC
>once|TRBJ2-2|TRBV18|TRBD1
CASSPQQGVTGELFF
TGTGCCAGCTCACCTCAACAGGGGGTGACCGGGGAGCTGTTTTTT
>once|TRBJ1-2|TRBV5-6|TRBD1
CASSVRRDRVNYGYTF
TGTGCCAGCAGCGTCCGCCGGGACAGAGTTAACTATGGCTACACCTTC